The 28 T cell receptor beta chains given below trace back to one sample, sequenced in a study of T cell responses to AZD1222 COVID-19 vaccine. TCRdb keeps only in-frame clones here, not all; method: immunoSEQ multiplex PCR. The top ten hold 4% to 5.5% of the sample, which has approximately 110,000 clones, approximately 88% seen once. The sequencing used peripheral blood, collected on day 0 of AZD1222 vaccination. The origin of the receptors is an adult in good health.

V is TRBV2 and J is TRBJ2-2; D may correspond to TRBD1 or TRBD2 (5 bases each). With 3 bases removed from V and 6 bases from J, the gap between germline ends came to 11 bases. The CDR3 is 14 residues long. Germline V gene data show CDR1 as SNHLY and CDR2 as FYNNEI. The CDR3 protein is CASSERLGAGELFF. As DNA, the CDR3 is TGTGCCAGCAGTGAGCGGTTGGGGGCCGGGGAGCTGTTTTTT.

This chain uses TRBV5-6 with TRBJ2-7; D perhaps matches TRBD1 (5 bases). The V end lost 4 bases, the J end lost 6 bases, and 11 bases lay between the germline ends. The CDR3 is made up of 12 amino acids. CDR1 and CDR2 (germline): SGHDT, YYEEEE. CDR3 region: CASSRQGSEQYF. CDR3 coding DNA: TGTGCCAGCAGCCGTCAGGGATCCGAGCAGTACTTC.

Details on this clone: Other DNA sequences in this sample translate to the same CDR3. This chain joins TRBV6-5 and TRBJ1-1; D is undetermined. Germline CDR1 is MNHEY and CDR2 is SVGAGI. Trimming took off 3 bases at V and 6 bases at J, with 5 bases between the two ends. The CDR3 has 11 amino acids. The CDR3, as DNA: TGTGCCAGCAGTTATCGGGCTGAAGCTTTCTTT. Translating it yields CASSYRAEAFF.

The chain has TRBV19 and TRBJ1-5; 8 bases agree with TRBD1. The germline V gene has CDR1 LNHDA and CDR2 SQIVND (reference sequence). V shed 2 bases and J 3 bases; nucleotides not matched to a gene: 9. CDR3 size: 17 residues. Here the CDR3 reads CASSISPGQANNQPQHF. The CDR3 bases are TGTGCCAGTAGTATATCTCCGGGACAGGCTAACAATCAGCCCCAGCATTTT. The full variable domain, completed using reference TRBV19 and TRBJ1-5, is DGGITQSPKYLFRKEGQNVTLSCEQNLNHDAMYWYRQDPGQGLRLIYYSQIVNDFQKGDIAEGYSVSREKKESFPLTVTSAQKNPTAFYLCASSISPGQANNQPQHFGDGTRLSIL.

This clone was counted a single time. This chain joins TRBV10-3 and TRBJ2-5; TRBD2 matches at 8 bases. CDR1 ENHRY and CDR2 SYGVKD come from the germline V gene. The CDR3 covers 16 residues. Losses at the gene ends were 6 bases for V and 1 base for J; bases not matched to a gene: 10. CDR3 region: CAIRATSGSSQETQYF. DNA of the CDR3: TGTGCCATCAGGGCAACTAGCGGATCGTCCCAAGAGACCCAGTACTTC.

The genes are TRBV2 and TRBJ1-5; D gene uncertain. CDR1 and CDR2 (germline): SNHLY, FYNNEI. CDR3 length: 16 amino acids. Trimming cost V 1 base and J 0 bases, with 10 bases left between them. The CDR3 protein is CASSEEQLYSNQPQHF. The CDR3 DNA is TGTGCCAGCAGTGAAGAACAGCTCTATAGCAATCAGCCCCAGCATTTT.

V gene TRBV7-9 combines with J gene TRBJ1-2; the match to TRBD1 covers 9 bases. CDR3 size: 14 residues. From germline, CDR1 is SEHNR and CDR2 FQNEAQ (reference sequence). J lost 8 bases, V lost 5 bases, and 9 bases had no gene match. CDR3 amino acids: CASSGGQGFIGYTF. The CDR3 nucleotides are TGTGCCAGCAGCGGCGGACAGGGGTTCATCGGCTACACCTTC.

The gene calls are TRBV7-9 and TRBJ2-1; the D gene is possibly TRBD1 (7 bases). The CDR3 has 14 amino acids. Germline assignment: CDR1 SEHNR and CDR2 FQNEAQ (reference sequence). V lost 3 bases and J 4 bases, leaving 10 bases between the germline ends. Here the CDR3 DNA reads TGTGCCAGCAGCTTGGCAGGGGGGTACAATGAGCAGTTCTTC. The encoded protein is CASSLAGGYNEQFF. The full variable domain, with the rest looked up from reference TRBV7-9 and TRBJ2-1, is DTGVSQNPRHKITKRGQNVTFRCDPISEHNRLYWYRQTLGQGPEFLTYFQNEAQLEKSRLLSDRFSAERPKGSFSTLEIQRTEQGDSAMYLCASSLAGGYNEQFFGPGTRLTVL.

In nucleotides, the CDR3 is TGTGCCAGTAGGAAGGGCAGGGGATCATCAGATACGCAGTATTTT. Protein product: CASRKGRGSSDTQYF. The chain has TRBV19 and TRBJ2-3; TRBD1 is a possible D gene (6 bases). V shed 6 bases and J shed 4 bases, with 17 bases lying between them. CDR3 length: 15 residues. Germline V gives CDR1 LNHDA, CDR2 SQIVND (reference sequence).

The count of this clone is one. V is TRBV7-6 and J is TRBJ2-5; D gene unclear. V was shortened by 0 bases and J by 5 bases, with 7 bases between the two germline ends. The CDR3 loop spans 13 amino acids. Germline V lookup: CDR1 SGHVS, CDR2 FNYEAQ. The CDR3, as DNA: TGTGCCAGCAGCTTAGCGCTGGGTGAGACCCAGTACTTC. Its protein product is CASSLALGETQYF.

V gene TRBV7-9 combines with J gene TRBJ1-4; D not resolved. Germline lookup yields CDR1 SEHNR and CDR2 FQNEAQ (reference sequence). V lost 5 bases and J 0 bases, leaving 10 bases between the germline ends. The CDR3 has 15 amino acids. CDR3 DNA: TGTGCCAGCAGCCTCGGACGTGCAACTAATGAAAAACTGTTTTTT. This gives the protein CASSLGRATNEKLFF.

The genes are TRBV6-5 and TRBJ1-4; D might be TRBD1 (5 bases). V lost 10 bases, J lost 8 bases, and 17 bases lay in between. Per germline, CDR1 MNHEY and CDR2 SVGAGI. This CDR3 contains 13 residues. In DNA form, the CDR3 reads TGTGCCACCCGACGGCAGGGTGGGGAAAAACTGTTTTTT. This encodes CATRRQGGEKLFF.

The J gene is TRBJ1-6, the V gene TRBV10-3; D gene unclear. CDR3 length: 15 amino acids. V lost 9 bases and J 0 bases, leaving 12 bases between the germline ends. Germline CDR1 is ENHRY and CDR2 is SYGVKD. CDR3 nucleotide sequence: TGTGCCATTTCCGACGGGAGCTCCTATAATTCACCCCTCCACTTT. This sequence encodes CAISDGSSYNSPLHF.

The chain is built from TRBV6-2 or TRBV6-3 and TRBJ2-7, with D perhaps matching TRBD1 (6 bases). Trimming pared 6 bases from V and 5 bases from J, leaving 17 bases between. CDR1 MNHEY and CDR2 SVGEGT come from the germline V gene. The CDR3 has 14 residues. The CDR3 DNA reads TGTGCCAGCAGCCAAATACTACAGGGCCACGAGCAGTACTTC. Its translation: CASSQILQGHEQYF.

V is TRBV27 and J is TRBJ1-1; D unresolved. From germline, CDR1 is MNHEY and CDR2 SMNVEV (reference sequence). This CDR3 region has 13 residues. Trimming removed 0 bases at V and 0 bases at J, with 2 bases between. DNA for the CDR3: TGTGCCAGCAGTTTATCTGTGAACACTGAAGCTTTCTTT. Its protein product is CASSLSVNTEAFF.

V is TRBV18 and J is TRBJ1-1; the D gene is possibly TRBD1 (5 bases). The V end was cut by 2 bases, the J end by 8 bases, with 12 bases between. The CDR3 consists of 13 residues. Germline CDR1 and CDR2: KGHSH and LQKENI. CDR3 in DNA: TGTGCCAGCTCACCATACAGGCAGGCGGAAGCTTTCTTT. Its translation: CASSPYRQAEAFF.

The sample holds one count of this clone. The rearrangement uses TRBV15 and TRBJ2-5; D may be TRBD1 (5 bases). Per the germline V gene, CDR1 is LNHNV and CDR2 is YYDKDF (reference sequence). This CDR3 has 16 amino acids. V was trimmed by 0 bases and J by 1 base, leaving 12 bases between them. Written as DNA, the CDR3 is TGTGCCACCAGCAGAGATGGTGGGGCAGCCCAAGAGACCCAGTACTTC. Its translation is CATSRDGGAAQETQYF.

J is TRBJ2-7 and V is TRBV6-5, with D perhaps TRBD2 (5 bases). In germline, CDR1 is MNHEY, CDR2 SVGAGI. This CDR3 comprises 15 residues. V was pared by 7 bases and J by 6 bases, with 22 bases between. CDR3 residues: CASKRKGGQPGEQYF. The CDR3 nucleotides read TGTGCCAGCAAGAGAAAGGGCGGGCAGCCTGGCGAGCAGTACTTC.

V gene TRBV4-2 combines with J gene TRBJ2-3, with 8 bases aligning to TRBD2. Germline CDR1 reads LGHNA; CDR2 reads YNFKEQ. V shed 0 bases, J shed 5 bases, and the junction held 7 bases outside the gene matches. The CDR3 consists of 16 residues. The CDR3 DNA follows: TGTGCCAGCAGCCAAGATTGGAGCGGGGGAGGAGATACGCAGTATTTT. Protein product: CASSQDWSGGGDTQYF.

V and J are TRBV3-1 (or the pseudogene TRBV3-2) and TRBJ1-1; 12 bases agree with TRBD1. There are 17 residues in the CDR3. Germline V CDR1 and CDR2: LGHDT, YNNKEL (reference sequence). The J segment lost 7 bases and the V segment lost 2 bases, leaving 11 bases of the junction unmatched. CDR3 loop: CASSQTQGQGAQIEAFF. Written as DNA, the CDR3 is TGTGCCAGCAGCCAAACACAGGGACAGGGGGCGCAGATTGAAGCTTTCTTT.

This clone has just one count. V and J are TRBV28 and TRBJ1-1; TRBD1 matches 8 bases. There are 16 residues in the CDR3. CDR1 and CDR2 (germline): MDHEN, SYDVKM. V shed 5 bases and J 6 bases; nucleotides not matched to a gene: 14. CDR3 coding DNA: TGTGCCAGCAGTACATTAACCGGACAGGGCTGGGCTGAAGCTTTCTTT. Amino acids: CASSTLTGQGWAEAFF.

The CDR3: CASNKAGTAYNEQFF. Here the CDR3 DNA reads TGTGCCAGCAATAAGGCCGGGACAGCCTACAATGAGCAGTTCTTC. The J gene is TRBJ2-1, the V gene TRBV6-6, with 7 bases identical to TRBD1. The V segment lost 7 bases and the J segment 2 bases; nucleotides outside the gene matches: 8. Germline V gene data show CDR1 as MNHNY and CDR2 as SVGAGI (reference sequence). This CDR3 is built from 15 residues.

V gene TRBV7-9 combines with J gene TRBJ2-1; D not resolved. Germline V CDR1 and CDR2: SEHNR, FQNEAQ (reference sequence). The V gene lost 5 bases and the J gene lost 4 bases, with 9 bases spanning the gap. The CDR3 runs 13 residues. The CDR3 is CASSRDRYNEQFF. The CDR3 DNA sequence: TGTGCCAGCAGCCGCGACCGGTACAATGAGCAGTTCTTC.

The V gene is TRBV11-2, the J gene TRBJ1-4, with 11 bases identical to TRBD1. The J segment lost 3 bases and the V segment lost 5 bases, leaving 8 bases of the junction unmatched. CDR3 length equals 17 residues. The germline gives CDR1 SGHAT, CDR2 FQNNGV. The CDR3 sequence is CASSPGTGGISNEKLFF. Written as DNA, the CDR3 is TGTGCCAGCAGCCCAGGGACAGGGGGAATCTCTAATGAAAAACTGTTTTTT.

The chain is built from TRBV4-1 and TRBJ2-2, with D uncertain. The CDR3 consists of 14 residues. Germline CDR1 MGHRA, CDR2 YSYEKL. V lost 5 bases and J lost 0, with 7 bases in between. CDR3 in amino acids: CASSIQPNTGELFF. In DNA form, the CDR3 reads TGCGCCAGCAGCATCCAACCGAACACCGGGGAGCTGTTTTTT.

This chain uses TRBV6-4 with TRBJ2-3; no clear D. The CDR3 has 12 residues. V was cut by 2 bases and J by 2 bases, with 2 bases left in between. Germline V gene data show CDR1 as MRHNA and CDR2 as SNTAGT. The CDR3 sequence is CASSDNTDTQYF. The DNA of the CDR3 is TGTGCCAGCAGTGACAACACAGATACGCAGTATTTT.

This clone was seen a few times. The CDR3 DNA reads as TGTGCCAGCAGCCAAGACCCGAATCAGCCCCAGCATTTT. Residues: CASSQDPNQPQHF. The rearrangement uses TRBV4-2 and TRBJ1-5; D remains ambiguous. The CDR3 sequence is 13 residues long. V was shortened by 0 bases and J by 4 bases, with 4 bases between the two germline ends. From germline, CDR1 is LGHNA and CDR2 YNFKEQ.

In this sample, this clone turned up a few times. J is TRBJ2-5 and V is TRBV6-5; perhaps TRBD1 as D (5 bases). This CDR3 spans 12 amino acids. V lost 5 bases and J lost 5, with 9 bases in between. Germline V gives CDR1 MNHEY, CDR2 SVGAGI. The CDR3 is CASSLRAETQYF. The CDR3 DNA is TGTGCCAGCAGTCTCAGGGCCGAGACCCAGTACTTC.